The clone carrying this TCR beta chain was detected only a few times. This sample was included in a study of cytotoxic CD8 clonotypes in ibrutinib-treated CLL. Per germline, CDR1 SGHTA and CDR2 FQGNSA. With 5 bases clipped from V and 7 bases from J, the junction kept 4 bases outside the gene matches. This CDR3 comprises 13 residues. Measured with immunoSEQ multiplex PCR; TCRdb has only the in-frame clones, and not every one. Found here are some 61,000 clones, about 63% of them singletons; the top ten hold approximately 5%. This receptor was identified in a human donor with chronic lymphocytic leukemia. The chain joins TRBV7-2 to TRBJ2-1; 8 bases match TRBD1. Material: PBMCs, obtained after 12 months of ibrutinib treatment. CDR3 bases: TGTGCCAGCAGCATGGACAGGGAAAATGAGCAGTTCTTC. This sequence encodes CASSMDRENEQFF.